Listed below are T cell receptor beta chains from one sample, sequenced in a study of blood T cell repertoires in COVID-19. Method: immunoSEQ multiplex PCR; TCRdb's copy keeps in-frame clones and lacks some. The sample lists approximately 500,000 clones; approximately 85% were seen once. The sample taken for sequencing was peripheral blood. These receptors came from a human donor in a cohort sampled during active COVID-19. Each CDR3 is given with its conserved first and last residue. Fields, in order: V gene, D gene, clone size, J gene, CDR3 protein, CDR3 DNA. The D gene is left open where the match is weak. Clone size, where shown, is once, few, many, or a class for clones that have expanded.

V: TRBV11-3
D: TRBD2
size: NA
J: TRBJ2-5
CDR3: CASLAGGTQETQYF
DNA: TGTGCCAGTTTAGCGGGAGGGACCCAAGAGACCCAGTACTTC

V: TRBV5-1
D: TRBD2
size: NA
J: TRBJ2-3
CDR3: CASSYSTSGRAGDTQYF
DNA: TGCGCCAGCAGCTACAGCACTAGCGGGAGGGCCGGAGATACGCAGTATTTT

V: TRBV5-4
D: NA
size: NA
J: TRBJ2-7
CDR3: CASSLAGEASSYEQYF
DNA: TGTGCCAGCAGCTTGGCCGGTGAAGCGAGCTCCTACGAGCAGTACTTC

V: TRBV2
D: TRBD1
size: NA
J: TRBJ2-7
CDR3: CASRGGQGRYEQYF
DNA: TGTGCCAGCAGGGGGGGACAGGGAAGATACGAGCAGTACTTC

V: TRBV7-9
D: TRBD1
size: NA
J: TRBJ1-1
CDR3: CASSRTGDTEAFF
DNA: TGTGCCAGCAGCCGGACAGGGGACACTGAAGCTTTCTTT

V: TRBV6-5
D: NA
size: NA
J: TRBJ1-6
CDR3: CATGLQGYSPLHF
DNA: TGTGCCACGGGTCTTCAAGGATATTCACCCCTCCACTTT

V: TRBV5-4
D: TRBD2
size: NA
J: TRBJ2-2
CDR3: CASSLGTSGRATGELFF
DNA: TGTGCCAGCAGCTTGGGGACTAGCGGGAGGGCCACCGGGGAGCTGTTTTTT

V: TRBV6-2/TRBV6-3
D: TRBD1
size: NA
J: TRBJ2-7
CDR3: CASSYSGTGGSMEQYF
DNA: TGTGCCAGCAGTTACTCGGGGACAGGGGGCTCCATGGAGCAGTACTTC

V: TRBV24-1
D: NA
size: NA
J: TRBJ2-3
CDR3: CATSDPGSTDTQYF
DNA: TGTGCCACCAGCGACCCGGGGAGCACAGATACGCAGTATTTT

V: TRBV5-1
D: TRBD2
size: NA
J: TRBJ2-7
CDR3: CASSSTSGAYEQYF
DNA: TGCGCCAGCAGCTCCACTAGCGGTGCCTACGAGCAGTACTTC

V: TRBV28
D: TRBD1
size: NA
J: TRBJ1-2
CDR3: CASFPGQGLNGYTF
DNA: TGTGCCAGCTTCCCCGGACAGGGATTGAATGGCTACACCTTC

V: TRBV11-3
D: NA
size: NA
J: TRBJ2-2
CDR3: CASSPVSQENTGELFF
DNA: TGTGCCAGCAGCCCCGTTAGTCAGGAGAACACCGGGGAGCTGTTTTTT

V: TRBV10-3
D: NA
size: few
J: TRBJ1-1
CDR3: CAISETSLGNTEAFF
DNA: TGTGCCATCAGTGAGACCTCCCTCGGGAACACTGAAGCTTTCTTT

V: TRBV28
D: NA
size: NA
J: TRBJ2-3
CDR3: CASDYAAATDTQYF
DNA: TGTGCCAGCGACTACGCAGCTGCGACAGATACGCAGTATTTT

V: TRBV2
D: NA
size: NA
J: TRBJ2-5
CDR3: CASTRRGRQETQYF
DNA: TGTGCCAGCACCCGGAGGGGACGCCAAGAGACCCAGTACTTC

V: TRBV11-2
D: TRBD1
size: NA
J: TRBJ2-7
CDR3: CASSLGGTGGTYEQYF
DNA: TGTGCCAGCAGCTTAGGGGGGACAGGAGGCACCTACGAGCAGTACTTC

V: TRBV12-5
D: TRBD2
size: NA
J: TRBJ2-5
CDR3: CASAETSGRSQETQYF
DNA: TGTGCTAGTGCCGAGACTAGCGGGAGAAGCCAAGAGACCCAGTACTTC

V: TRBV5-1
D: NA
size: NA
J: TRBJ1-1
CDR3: CASSAQADSHAFF
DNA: TGCGCCAGCAGCGCACAGGCGGACAGTCACGCTTTCTTT

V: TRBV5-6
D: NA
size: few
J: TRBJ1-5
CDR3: CASSLALGQGNQPQHF
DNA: TGTGCCAGCAGCTTGGCCCTGGGGCAGGGGAATCAGCCCCAGCATTTT

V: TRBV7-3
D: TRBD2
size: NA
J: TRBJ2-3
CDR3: CASSLRRGSTDTQYF
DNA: TGTGCCAGCAGCTTAAGGCGCGGGAGTACAGATACGCAGTATTTT